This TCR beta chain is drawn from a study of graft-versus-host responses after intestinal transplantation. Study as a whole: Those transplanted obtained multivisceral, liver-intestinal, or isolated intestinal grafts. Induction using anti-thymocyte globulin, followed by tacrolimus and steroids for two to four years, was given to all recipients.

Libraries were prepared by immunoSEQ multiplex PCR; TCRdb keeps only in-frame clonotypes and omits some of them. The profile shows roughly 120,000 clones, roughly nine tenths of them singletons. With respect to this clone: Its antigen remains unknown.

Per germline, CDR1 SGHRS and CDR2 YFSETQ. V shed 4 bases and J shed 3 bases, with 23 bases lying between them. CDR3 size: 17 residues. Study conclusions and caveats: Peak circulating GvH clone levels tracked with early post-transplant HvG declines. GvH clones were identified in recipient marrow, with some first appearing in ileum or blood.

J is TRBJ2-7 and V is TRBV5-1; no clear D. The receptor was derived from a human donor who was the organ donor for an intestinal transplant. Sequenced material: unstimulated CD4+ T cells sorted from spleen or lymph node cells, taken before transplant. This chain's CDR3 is CASSEETMSEVGYEQYF. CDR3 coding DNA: TGCGCCAGCAGCGAAGAAACTATGTCTGAAGTTGGCTACGAGCAGTACTTC.